The rows below give T cell receptor beta chains drawn from one sample of a study of a mutant IDH1 vaccine in newly diagnosed glioma. No antigen has been identified for these receptors. This table comes from immunoSEQ multiplex PCR, and its TCRdb copy is limited to in-frame clones, with some not included. The sample yields tens of thousands of clones, approximately 80% seen once. Material: PBMCs, obtained from a glioma patient whose treatment included an IDH1 peptide vaccine. These receptor sequences come from a man between 35 and 55 years old with glioma. Both conserved end residues are part of each CDR3. A D gene is named only where the DNA matches it firmly. Size values are once, few and many counts, or a class for expanded clones, and some rows have none.

clone_size,v_call,d_call,j_call,cdr3_aa,cdr3_nt
few,TRBV6-6,-,TRBJ1-3,CASSYFGSSGNTIYF,TGTGCCAGCAGTTACTTCGGGTCCTCTGGAAACACCATATATTTT
-,TRBV11-2,TRBD1,TRBJ1-2,CASSLGTGLNYGYTF,TGTGCCAGCAGCTTAGGGACAGGCCTCAACTATGGCTACACCTTC
-,TRBV6-5,TRBD1,TRBJ1-4,CASSYRQGRGEKLFF,TGTGCCAGCAGTTACAGACAGGGAAGGGGTGAAAAACTGTTTTTT
-,TRBV6-5,-,TRBJ1-1,CASSFSGRTLNTEAFF,TGTGCCAGCAGTTTCTCGGGGAGGACCCTGAACACTGAAGCTTTCTTT
once,TRBV7-8,TRBD1,TRBJ1-1,CASSMDRGWSEAFF,TGTGCCAGCAGCATGGACAGGGGTTGGTCTGAAGCTTTCTTT
-,TRBV4-2,-,TRBJ2-7,CASSQVGGATYEQYF,TGTGCCAGCAGCCAAGTTGGGGGGGCAACCTACGAGCAGTACTTC
-,TRBV10-3,-,TRBJ1-2,CAISEMAGGDYGYTF,TGTGCCATCAGTGAGATGGCGGGGGGCGACTATGGCTACACCTTC
-,TRBV4-2,-,TRBJ2-1,CASSQKEAGDEQFF,TGTGCCAGCAGCCAAAAGGAAGCGGGCGATGAGCAGTTCTTC
-,TRBV7-9,-,TRBJ2-1,CASSLELFPFF,TGTGCCAGCAGCTTAGAGCTGTTCCCGTTCTTC
-,TRBV27,-,TRBJ1-1,CASSLNWGGTEAFF,TGTGCCAGCAGTTTAAATTGGGGTGGCACTGAAGCTTTCTTT
few,TRBV6-4,-,TRBJ1-1,CASSDSRSGVIETEAFF,TGTGCCAGCAGTGACTCGAGATCAGGGGTCATAGAAACTGAAGCTTTCTTT
-,TRBV7-6,-,TRBJ2-3,CASSLSTDTQYF,TGTGCCAGCAGCCTGTCGACAGATACGCAGTATTTT
large,TRBV4-2,-,TRBJ2-1,CASSLGESSYNEQFF,TGTGCCAGCAGCCTGGGGGAAAGCTCCTACAATGAGCAGTTCTTC